The 32 T cell receptor beta chains below were found in one sample sequenced in a study of blood T cell repertoires in COVID-19. Data came from immunoSEQ multiplex PCR; TCRdb stores just in-frame clones and leaves some out. The table shows 150,000 or so clones, with 80% occurring only once. The sample taken for sequencing was peripheral blood. The receptor source for this set is a man in his fifties or sixties with acute or convalescent COVID-19.

This clone came up once. The chain combines TRBV6-4 with TRBJ2-3; 9 positions agree with TRBD2. The length of the CDR3 is 16 residues. The germline V gene encodes CDR1 MRHNA and CDR2 SNTAGT. The junction had 3 bases not matched to a gene; V was cut back by 0 bases and J by 2 bases. This CDR3 is CASSDSAGGHTDTQYF. In nucleotides, the CDR3 is TGTGCCAGCAGTGACTCGGCGGGAGGGCACACAGATACGCAGTATTTT.

The chain recombines TRBV19 with TRBJ2-1; 10 bases agree with TRBD1. This CDR3 has 15 amino acids. The germline gives CDR1 LNHDA, CDR2 SQIVND (reference sequence). The V segment lost 6 bases and the J segment 4 bases; nucleotides outside the gene matches: 6. This CDR3 reads CASRRQGARYNEQFF. The DNA of the CDR3 is TGTGCCAGTAGAAGACAGGGGGCGAGATACAATGAGCAGTTCTTC.

The chain recombines TRBV5-1 with TRBJ1-6; D perhaps matches TRBD1 (6 bases). The CDR3 spans 16 residues. Germline CDR1 reads SGHRS; CDR2 reads YFSETQ. V was shortened by 0 bases and J by 9 bases, with 16 bases between the two germline ends. The CDR3 protein is CASSLEVGGRGSPLHF. The CDR3 region has the DNA TGCGCCAGCAGCTTGGAGGTCGGGGGGCGAGGTTCACCCCTCCACTTT.

The rearrangement uses TRBV5-1 and TRBJ2-3; TRBD2 agrees at 7 bases. V trimming: 1 base; J trimming: 2 bases; junction bases outside the gene matches: 10. The CDR3 has 17 amino acids. The germline V gene encodes CDR1 SGHRS and CDR2 YFSETQ. The CDR3: CASSLPLGWDYTDTQYF. CDR3 DNA sequence: TGCGCCAGCAGCTTGCCGTTAGGGTGGGACTACACAGATACGCAGTATTTT.

The chain couples TRBV5-1 to TRBJ2-5; D gene ambiguous. The CDR3 totals 13 residues. Trimming took off 1 base at V and 5 bases at J, with 9 bases between the two ends. In germline, CDR1 is SGHRS, CDR2 YFSETQ. CDR3 in DNA: TGCGCCAGCAGCTTGAGAGCCGGGGAGACCCAGTACTTC. It is translated as CASSLRAGETQYF.

The J gene is TRBJ2-1, the V gene TRBV3-1 (or the pseudogene TRBV3-2); 9 bases agree with TRBD2. V gave up 0 bases and J gave up 2 bases; unmatched junction bases: 11. The CDR3 runs to 19 residues. CDR1 is LGHDT, CDR2 YNNKEL, per germline (reference sequence). CDR3 sequence (DNA): TGTGCCAGCAGCCAAGACAAAAGCGGGAGGCTCTCCACCTACAATGAGCAGTTCTTC. This translates into CASSQDKSGRLSTYNEQFF.

This chain uses TRBV29-1 with TRBJ1-6; 8 positions agree with TRBD1. CDR3 length equals 13 residues. Unmatched junction bases numbered 4, after V lost 4 bases and J lost 8 bases. Germline V gene data show CDR1 as SQVTM and CDR2 as ANQGSEA. CDR3 nucleotides: TGCAGCGTTGGGACAGGGATCGATTCACCCCTCCACTTT. It translates to CSVGTGIDSPLHF.

The chain couples TRBV3-1 (or the pseudogene TRBV3-2) to TRBJ1-6; 10 nucleotides align to TRBD1. From germline, CDR1 is LGHDT and CDR2 YNNKEL (reference sequence). The CDR3 sequence is 14 residues long. The ends lost 4 bases at V and 13 bases at J; junction bases unmatched: 7. Here the CDR3 DNA reads TGTGCCAGCAGCCCGGGACAGGGGTTTAGCCCCCTCCACTTT. Amino acids: CASSPGQGFSPLHF.

The gene calls are TRBV5-5 and TRBJ1-1, with D possibly TRBD1 on 6 matching bases. This CDR3 comprises 14 residues. Germline values: CDR1 SGHKS, CDR2 YYEKEE (reference sequence). Trimming cost V 0 bases and J 6 bases, with 12 bases left between them. The CDR3 loop is CASSLAGGRSEAFF. For the CDR3, the DNA is TGTGCCAGCAGCTTGGCCGGGGGGCGGTCTGAAGCTTTCTTT.

This clone came up a few times. The gene calls are TRBV6-6 and TRBJ1-2; D perhaps matches TRBD1 (5 bases). With 2 bases removed from V and 2 bases from J, the gap between germline ends came to 9 bases. CDR3 size: 14 residues. Germline CDR1 MNHNY, CDR2 SVGAGI (reference sequence). The CDR3 is CASSYGAENYGYTF. The CDR3 region has the DNA TGTGCCAGCAGTTACGGGGCAGAGAACTATGGCTACACCTTC.

CDR3 in amino acids: CASSPGRTYEQYF. CDR3 DNA sequence: TGTGCCAGCAGCCCGGGAAGAACCTACGAGCAGTACTTC. V usage is TRBV7-9 and J usage is TRBJ2-7, with D perhaps matching TRBD2 (5 bases). The germline V gene has CDR1 SEHNR and CDR2 FQNEAQ (reference sequence). Trimming left V 5 bases short and J 2 bases short, with 10 bases between. This CDR3 comprises 13 residues. Full variable domain (missing parts from reference TRBV7-9 and TRBJ2-7): DTGVSQNPRHKITKRGQNVTFRCDPISEHNRLYWYRQTLGQGPEFLTYFQNEAQLEKSRLLSDRFSAERPKGSFSTLEIQRTEQGDSAMYLCASSPGRTYEQYFGPGTRLTVT.

The chain combines TRBV9 with TRBJ2-1; TRBD2 matches 15 bases. J lost 7 bases, V lost 3 bases, and 5 bases had no gene match. The germline V gene encodes CDR1 SGDLS and CDR2 YYNGEE. The CDR3 loop spans 16 amino acids. CDR3 bases: TGTGCCAGCAGCGCTACGGGACTAGCGGGGGGAAATGAGCAGTTCTTC. This encodes CASSATGLAGGNEQFF.

V usage is TRBV5-6 and J usage is TRBJ2-3, with D unclear. Trimming removed 0 bases at V and 1 base at J, with 6 bases between. The CDR3 sequence is 14 residues long. Germline CDR1 and CDR2: SGHDT and YYEEEE. The CDR3 sequence: CASSLGLRTDTQYF. The CDR3 DNA sequence: TGTGCCAGCAGCTTGGGACTCCGCACAGATACGCAGTATTTT.

The J gene is TRBJ1-6, the V gene TRBV4-1, with a tentative D call TRBD1 (6 bases). The V end was cut by 0 bases, the J end by 5 bases, with 17 bases between. CDR3 length: 18 amino acids. Germline V CDR1 and CDR2: MGHRA, YSYEKL. The CDR3 sequence is CASSQEGWTVGDNSPLHF. The DNA for the CDR3 is TGCGCCAGCAGCCAAGAGGGGTGGACAGTTGGCGATAATTCACCCCTCCACTTT.

The V gene is TRBV24-1, the J gene TRBJ2-7; 7 bases map to TRBD1. Germline-derived CDR1 and CDR2 are KGHDR and SFDVKD. The J segment lost 4 bases and the V segment lost 3 bases, leaving 11 bases of the junction unmatched. There are 16 residues in the CDR3. The CDR3 DNA reads TGTGCCACCAGTGATCTCCCCCTTACGGGACAGTACGAGCAGTACTTC. Translation gives CATSDLPLTGQYEQYF.

The chain links TRBV5-1 to TRBJ1-4; D might be TRBD1 (5 bases). Per the germline V gene, CDR1 is SGHRS and CDR2 is YFSETQ. V was shortened by 0 bases and J by 4 bases, with 10 bases between the two germline ends. This CDR3 has 15 residues. For the CDR3, the DNA is TGCGCCAGCAGCTTGGTGGCGGGGGATAATGAAAAACTGTTTTTT. Amino acid sequence: CASSLVAGDNEKLFF.

V gene TRBV25-1 combines with J gene TRBJ1-6; 9 bases map to TRBD1. V trimming: 1 base; J trimming: 7 bases; junction bases outside the gene matches: 2. Germline assignment: CDR1 MGHDK and CDR2 SYGVNS. This CDR3 contains 15 residues. CDR3: CASSESGTGNSPLHF. The DNA for the CDR3 is TGTGCCAGCAGTGAATCCGGGACAGGGAATTCACCCCTCCACTTT.

This rearrangement joins TRBV11-1 to TRBJ2-7; D is possibly TRBD2 (6 bases). Looked up from germline, CDR1 is SGHAT and CDR2 is FQDESV (reference sequence). CDR3 length: 15 amino acids. Trimming took off 4 bases at V and 5 bases at J, with 18 bases between the two ends. The CDR3 sequence is CASSSPAVGRNEQYF. The CDR3 region has the DNA TGTGCCAGCAGCTCGCCGGCGGTAGGGAGGAACGAGCAGTACTTC.

The chain couples TRBV6-2 or TRBV6-3 to TRBJ2-7; D possibly corresponds to TRBD1 (5 bases). The CDR3 spans 13 residues. Germline V gene sequence: CDR1 MNHEY, CDR2 SVGEGT. The V end lost 6 bases, the J end lost 9 bases, and 18 bases lay between the germline ends. As DNA, the CDR3 is TGTGCCAGCAGCCACGACGACAGTAATGGGCAGTACTTC. Translated, it gives CASSHDDSNGQYF.

The J gene is TRBJ2-4, the V gene TRBV4-1; D is possibly TRBD1 (7 bases). Germline V lookup: CDR1 MGHRA, CDR2 YSYEKL. V was shortened by 0 bases and J by 0 bases, with 12 bases between the two germline ends. CDR3 length equals 17 residues. CDR3 residues: CASSQDGQGGAKNIQYF. The DNA of the CDR3 is TGCGCCAGCAGCCAAGATGGGCAGGGGGGAGCCAAAAACATTCAGTACTTC.

The gene calls are TRBV19 and TRBJ2-2; a weak D match, TRBD2 (5 bases). The CDR3 covers 16 residues. Deletions cut 0 bases from V and 7 bases from J, with 15 bases between. Germline assignment: CDR1 LNHDA and CDR2 SQIVND (reference sequence). The CDR3: CASSIDLRGFSGELFF. CDR3 nucleotides: TGTGCCAGTAGTATAGATCTGCGAGGGTTTAGCGGGGAGCTGTTTTTT.

The gene calls are TRBV15 and TRBJ1-2; D gene ambiguous. CDR3 length: 14 residues. The germline V gene has CDR1 LNHNV and CDR2 YYDKDF (reference sequence). V was shortened by 0 bases and J by 2 bases, with 7 bases between the two germline ends. CDR3 nucleotide sequence: TGTGCCACCAGCAGAGAGCCGAGAAACTATGGCTACACCTTC. Translated: CATSREPRNYGYTF.

This clone has more than one count but fewer than ten. The CDR3 spells CASKPGLNSNQPQHF. In DNA form, the CDR3 reads TGCGCCAGCAAACCGGGACTGAATAGCAATCAGCCCCAGCATTTT. This rearrangement joins TRBV5-1 to TRBJ1-5, with D possibly matching TRBD1 (5 bases). This CDR3 is built from 15 residues. V gave up 6 bases and J gave up 0 bases, with 13 bases separating them. The germline V gene encodes CDR1 SGHRS and CDR2 YFSETQ.

This sequence joins TRBV19 and TRBJ2-7; 11 bases align to TRBD1. The CDR3 covers 14 residues. The V gene end was trimmed by 7 bases and the J gene end by 7 bases; junction bases not matched to a gene: 9. Germline V gene lookup returns CDR1 LNHDA and CDR2 SQIVND (reference sequence). The CDR3 protein is CASNKGQGAEEQYF. In nucleotides, the CDR3 is TGTGCCAGTAATAAAGGACAGGGGGCAGAGGAGCAGTACTTC.

The rearrangement joins TRBV29-1 to TRBJ1-4, with 8 bases fitting TRBD1. CDR1 and CDR2 from the germline V gene are SQVTM and ANQGSEA. There are 13 residues in the CDR3. With V trimmed by 7 bases and J by 8 bases, 9 bases remained unmatched. This CDR3 is CSARTGMKEKLFF. The CDR3 DNA reads as TGCAGCGCCAGGACAGGGATGAAGGAAAAACTGTTTTTT.

This clone was found once. The J gene is TRBJ1-4, the V gene TRBV4-3; maybe TRBD1 (6 bases). The CDR3 is made up of 16 amino acids. The V gene's germline CDR1 is LGHNA and CDR2 YSLEER. V was clipped by 0 bases and J by 8 bases, with 16 bases between them. The CDR3 loop is CASSQEPGQTGEKLFF. The DNA of the CDR3 is TGCGCCAGCAGCCAAGAGCCCGGACAGACCGGGGAAAAACTGTTTTTT.

The chain joins TRBV6-6 to TRBJ2-7, with a possible D match to TRBD1 (6 bases). The V end was cut by 5 bases, the J end by 3 bases, with 14 bases between. Germline-derived CDR1 and CDR2 are MNHNY and SVGAGI (reference sequence). CDR3 size: 14 residues. This chain's CDR3 is CASSQTWGRYEQYF. For the CDR3, the DNA is TGTGCCAGCAGTCAGACGTGGGGGCGCTACGAGCAGTACTTC.

CDR3 bases: TGTGCCAGCAGCAACGGGACTAGCGTAGGGCCTAGCACAGATACGCAGTATTTT. Protein sequence: CASSNGTSVGPSTDTQYF. The V call is TRBV7-6, the J call TRBJ2-3; 10 bases map to TRBD2. V lost 5 bases, J lost 0 bases, and 11 bases stayed unmatched. CDR1 and CDR2 (germline): SGHVS, FNYEAQ. This CDR3 comprises 18 residues.

This chain joins TRBV5-1 and TRBJ2-3; 10 bases map to TRBD1. Germline V gives CDR1 SGHRS, CDR2 YFSETQ. Germline trimming cut 4 bases from V and 4 bases from J; bases unmatched to any gene: 6. The CDR3 is 15 amino acids. This CDR3 reads CASSQPTGGSDTQYF. The CDR3 nucleotides are TGCGCCAGCAGCCAACCGACAGGGGGCTCAGATACGCAGTATTTT.

The chain has TRBV7-3 and TRBJ2-2; 9 nucleotides align to TRBD1. This CDR3 region has 15 residues. After removal of 3 bases from V and 3 bases from J, the junction contained 2 bases not matched to a gene. The germline CDR1 and CDR2 sequences are SGHTA and FQGTGA. This CDR3 is CASSLTGGDTGELFF. CDR3 DNA sequence: TGTGCCAGCAGCTTGACAGGGGGAGACACCGGGGAGCTGTTTTTT. Based on the CDR3 plus reference TRBV7-3 and TRBJ2-2, the full variable domain is GAGVSQTPSNKVTEKGKYVELRCDPISGHTALYWYRQSLGQGPEFLIYFQGTGAADDSGLPNDRFFAVRPEGSVSTLKIQRTERGDSAVYLCASSLTGGDTGELFFGEGSRLTVL.

The genes are TRBV9 and TRBJ2-6; D ambiguous. V was cut by 3 bases and J by 2 bases, with 12 bases left in between. CDR3 size: 16 residues. Germline V gene lookup returns CDR1 SGDLS and CDR2 YYNGEE. The CDR3 bases are TGTGCCAGCAGCGGACGGCAGACTGCTGGGGCCAACGTCCTGACTTTC. Encoded protein: CASSGRQTAGANVLTF.

Only a few counts were recorded for this clone. V and J are TRBV7-2 and TRBJ2-7; 7 bases align to TRBD1. CDR1 is SGHTA, CDR2 FQGNSA, per germline. The CDR3 extends over 14 amino acids. V dropped 1 base and J dropped 7; count of bases not matched to a gene: 7. The CDR3 DNA reads TGTGCCAGCAGCTTAGTCCTAGGGGGCGCGGAGCAGTACTTC. Residues: CASSLVLGGAEQYF.